The clone carrying this T cell receptor (beta chain) was counted only a few times. Its cognate antigen is unknown. This table comes from immunoSEQ multiplex PCR, and its TCRdb copy is limited to in-frame clones, with some not included. The data show a few hundred thousand clones, with around 85% seen just once and just under 3% held by the top ten. The CDR3 contains 15 residues. This sample stems from a study of Ad26.COV2.S vaccination and SARS-CoV-2 variants. Whole-study context: A COV1001 Ad26.COV2.S trial-arm participant provided the sample. Study-wide results and limits: The TCR breadth and depth analyses may have understated or missed part of the total T cell responses.

The sample's treatment: around 19 received Ad26.COV2.S at low or high dose, single or two shots; roughly five received placebo; per-sample allocation not given. Repertoires come from day 63 after the first vaccine or placebo injection. This person who donated was an adult of 18-55 years in Boston. This chain links TRBV21-1 with TRBJ1-5; the table's D call, TRBD1, was not checked against the DNA. TRBV21-1 is a recognized pseudogene. The sequence was collected from a person between 18 and 65 years old who received the Ad26.COV2.S COVID-19 vaccine or a placebo. The specimen comprised peripheral blood, sampled in a trial of Ad26.COV2.S vaccine versus placebo. CDR3 nucleotide sequence: TGTGCCAGCAGCCCAGGGGGTTCTTATAATCAGCCCCAGCATTTT. This translates into CASSPGGSYNQPQHF.